The clone carrying this TCR beta chain was seen only a few times. Its antigen is still unknown. V lost 4 bases, J lost 6 bases, and 3 bases stayed unmatched. Germline V gene data show CDR1 as SQVTM and CDR2 as ANQGSEA. The length of the CDR3 is 14 residues. The study reverse transcribed the entire isolated RNA, so it sequenced expressed TCRB transcripts. TCRdb's table, derived via immunoSEQ multiplex PCR, lists solely in-frame clones and lacks some. Here the sample spans roughly 220,000 clones, under 20% being singletons. These data originate in a study of beta chain features in type 1 diabetes. The wider study: No age, gender or cell yield differences were seen between patients and healthy donors.

The study, taken as a whole, reports: Although PCR might favor shorter templates, it would do so equally in patients and controls. Among patients with Type 1 diabetes, TCRB CDR3s were moderately but significantly shorter in every one of the four CD4+ subsets.

The clonotype originates from a man younger than 45 with type 1 diabetes. This chain joins TRBV29-1 and TRBJ2-1, with 13 bases aligning to TRBD2. Sequenced material: naive CD4+ T cells from blood. The CDR3 region is CSVVGLAGANEQFF. The CDR3 DNA reads TGCAGCGTTGTCGGACTAGCGGGAGCCAATGAGCAGTTCTTC.